This T cell receptor beta chain was sequenced for a study of PD-1 blockade in classical Hodgkin lymphoma (dated by TCRdb to between 2020 and 2021). In the study overall: Nivolumab dosing was 3 mg/kg intravenously every 2 weeks, continuing until either disease progression or unacceptable toxicity. To define a peripheral blood immune signature of response to PD-1 blockade in classical Hodgkin lymphoma, the study combined TCR beta sequencing with CyTOF. What the study reported, not specific to this receptor: Lower diversity was observed in patients in whom nivolumab was started less than 1 year after ASCT, and these patients were excluded from later analyses so that confounding by immune reconstitution would be avoided. A significant rise by C4D1 was seen in CD4+ but not CD8+ TCR diversity (p=0.0027 vs p=0.16), with the rise being most apparent in complete responders (p=0.02). Among trial patients, those achieving complete response had baseline diversity similar to that of newly diagnosed patients, while diversity was significantly lower in partial responders and progressors. Baseline TCR diversity was reported to be lower in newly diagnosed patients than in healthy donors and to be lower still in relapsed/refractory patients. The study was limited to a single clinical trial cohort, and causes of repertoire differences, possibly disease activity or prior therapy, remained undefined.

Genomic DNA was isolated using the Qiagen DNeasy kit from unsorted PBMCs as well as from negatively selected CD4+ and CD8+ fractions. Amplification of TCR beta CDR3 regions was done by immunoSEQ multiplex PCR with primers that anneal to V and J segments. A synthetic immune receptor repertoire was used to minimize amplification bias, and any residual bias was removed computationally once sequencing was done. The paper's data handling went like this. Custom Python scripts were used to quantify repertoire diversity as the Shannon entropy index. Unsorted, CD4+ and CD8+ repertoires were examined separately, except in combined analyses, for which CD4+ and CD8+ sequences were merged in silico. Clonal expansion was defined as a frequency increase of at least 2-fold after treatment compared with C1D1, and clones undetected at baseline were assigned a pseudocount of 0.5. Clones with 0 or 1 copy at C1D1 were classified as singleton clones, and clones with 2 or more copies were classified as non-singleton clones. By matching protein sequences in sorted samples from the same patient, clones expanded in unsorted samples were annotated as CD4+, CD8+ or unknown. Wilcoxon tests were applied to paired samples to test diversity changes from C1D1 to C4D1. This is the immuneACCESS table as TCRdb keeps it, with only in-frame sequences that have V and J called. A part of the clones is gone; compared with another copy, unresolved V genes explain less than half, and the rest is unexplained. V and J calls and clone size are copied from that table; D and trimming were computed from the DNA. Here the sample has tens of thousands of clones; around 80% occur a single time. About a sixth of the sample comes from the top ten.

In light of the paper, this sample's time point label describes: cycle 4 day 1 (C4D1), after about 6 weeks of nivolumab. Every trial patient had relapsed after autologous stem cell transplantation, and cohorts A, B and C differed in prior brentuximab vedotin exposure. The trial cohort was composed of 56 patients with relapsed/refractory classical Hodgkin lymphoma, for whom complete response, partial response or progressive disease was recorded as best overall response. In the multi-cohort phase II CheckMate 205 trial, trial patients received single-agent nivolumab. An independent review committee assessed best overall response by applying the 2007 International Working Group response criteria. Trial PBMCs were collected immediately before nivolumab initiation (C1D1) and during therapy at cycle 2 day 1 and cycle 4 day 1. Peripheral blood was collected in 8 mL Vacutainer Cell Preparation Tubes, from which PBMCs were isolated by centrifugation and then cryopreserved.

This clone was detected only a few times. What this receptor recognizes is not known. It has no much larger one-base neighbor in the sample; base qualities were not kept. The germline V gene (reference sequence) provides CDR1 SEHNR and CDR2 FQNEAQ. Deletion took 8 bases off V and 0 bases off J, with a span of 10 bases between the germline ends. Including the terminal cysteine and phenylalanine, the CDR3 comprises 13 residues. CDR3 DNA is the only sequence kept; it has 39 bases, read in frame from the first base. The sequence was collected from a human donor with classical Hodgkin lymphoma. Source: peripheral blood mononuclear cells (PBMCs), taken before the fourth cycle of nivolumab. The sequence joins TRBV7-9 to TRBJ1-1; 5 matching bases give a weak D call of TRBD1. CDR3 protein: CASGDSVNTEAFF. At the DNA level, the sequence is TGTGCCAGCGGTGACAGCGTGAACACTGAAGCTTTCTTT. Outside the CDR3, residues come from the reference TRBV7-9 and TRBJ1-1 proteins, so the full variable domain is: DTGVSQNPRHKITKRGQNVTFRCDPISEHNRLYWYRQTLGQGPEFLTYFQNEAQLEKSRLLSDRFSAERPKGSFSTLEIQRTEQGDSAMYLCASGDSVNTEAFFGQGTRLTVV.